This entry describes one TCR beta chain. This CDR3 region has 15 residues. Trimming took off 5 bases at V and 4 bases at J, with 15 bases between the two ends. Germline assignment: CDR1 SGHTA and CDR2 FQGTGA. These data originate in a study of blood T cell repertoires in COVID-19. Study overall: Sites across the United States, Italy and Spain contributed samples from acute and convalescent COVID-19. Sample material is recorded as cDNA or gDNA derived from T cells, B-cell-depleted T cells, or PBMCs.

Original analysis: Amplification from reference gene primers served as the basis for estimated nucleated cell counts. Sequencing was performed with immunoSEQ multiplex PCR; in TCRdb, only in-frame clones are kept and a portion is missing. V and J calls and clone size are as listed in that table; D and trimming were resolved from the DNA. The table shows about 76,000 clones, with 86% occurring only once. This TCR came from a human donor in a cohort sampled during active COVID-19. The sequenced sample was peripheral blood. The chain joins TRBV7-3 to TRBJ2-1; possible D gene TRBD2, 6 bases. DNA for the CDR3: TGTGCCAGCAGCCCGGCCGGCGGGGCATACAATGAGCAGTTCTTC. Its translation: CASSPAGGAYNEQFF.